This TCR beta chain was observed in a study of T-cell reconstitution after alpha-beta-depleted transplantation in children. The study's findings and limits: Reports say that about two months after transplant, the alpha-beta T cells came out of several hundred graft clones that had expanded. Once a year had passed after transplant, T-cell counts and diversity came mostly from newly produced T cells. Surviving recipient T cells and intrathymic progenitors accounted for some patients' high TCRbeta diversity at day 60.

The TCRbeta library was prepared with unique molecular identifiers. TCRdb called the PCR reads again in MiXCR, with one record for every CDR3 protein. The repertoire includes about 980,000 distinct CDR3 sequences, about 30% of them detected once, and roughly 28% sits in the top ten. The V gene end was trimmed by 1 base and the J gene end by 5 bases; junction bases not matched to a gene: 4. In germline, CDR1 is DFQATT, CDR2 SNEGSKA (reference sequence). CDR3 length equals 14 residues. For this clonotype: No antigen is known for it.

The sequences come from PBMCs, mostly from graft donor cells, collected 360 days after TCRalphabeta/CD19-depleted stem cell transplant. This chain joins TRBV20-1 and TRBJ2-2, with 7 bases that match TRBD1. The sequence came from a boy under two years old who had a stem cell transplant for SCID, so the T cells may come from the graft donor. The CDR3 region has the DNA TGCAGTGCTAGAGGGGGCAGGGGGACCGGGGAGCTGTTTTTT. The encoded protein is CSARGGRGTGELFF.